This T cell receptor (beta chain) was captured by sequencing in a study of cytomegalovirus exposure and HLA in healthy donors. Use of 60 Vbeta and 13 Jbeta primers characterized the PCR. The data were produced by immunoSEQ multiplex PCR, yet TCRdb's version contains in-frame clones alone and is incomplete. The sample yields approximately 53,000 clones, more than 60% seen once. From germline, CDR1 is LNHDA and CDR2 SQIVND (reference sequence). Trimming stripped 8 bases from V and 6 bases from J, with 11 bases between. The CDR3 totals 12 residues. On this clone: Its antigen remains unknown.

General study results and limits: In most subjects, TCR beta sequences reportedly gave accurate predictions of HLA-A and HLA-B alleles. A cluster of highly shared sequence variants was likely a sequencing artifact. A missense DCLRE1C variant was associated with V- and J-gene trimming of TCR beta chains in a later analysis, and an independent cohort replicated the association.

The chain recombines TRBV19 with TRBJ1-5; D possibly corresponds to TRBD1 (5 bases). The sequencing input was PBMCs. This clonotype was obtained from a woman aged 40 to 50 in good health and CMV-seropositive. The CDR3 reads CASWGGSQPQHF. The CDR3 nucleotides are TGTGCCAGTTGGGGGGGGTCTCAGCCCCAGCATTTT.